A single T cell receptor beta chain is shown here with its context. Its target is not known. The record originates from a study of blood T cells in healthy people across ages. Regarding the study as a whole: Higher diversity and more naive CD4+ cells were features of long-lived donors, compared to aged donors.

Alongside a J-beta primer mix, a sample-barcoded 5' primer served in a second PCR lasting 7 to 11 cycles. Unique molecular identifiers of 12 random nucleotides labeled each cDNA. TCRdb re-called the 5' RACE reads with MiXCR, one entry per CDR3 protein. The sample includes more than 800,000 distinct CDR3 sequences, 45% of them seen just once. Total RNA extraction produced at least 5 micrograms (per sample) for the study. The CDR3 consists of 14 residues. The germline V gene encodes CDR1 DFQATT and CDR2 SNEGSKA (reference sequence). The trim removed 3 bases at V and 7 bases at J, leaving 10 bases unmatched.

Material for sequencing was blood. The chain employs TRBV20-1 and TRBJ2-7; 9 nucleotides agree with TRBD2. This TCR derives from a woman aged 55-69 years in good health. The CDR3 nucleotides are TGCAGTGCTAGGACCCTAGCGGGAATACGGGAGCAGTACTTC. It yields the protein CSARTLAGIREQYF.